Reported below is one T cell receptor (beta chain). This clonotype has a count of ten or more. The target of this receptor is not known. No per-base quality is available; no much larger clone lies one base away. Based on the germline V gene, the CDR1 and CDR2 sequences are MNHNS and SASEGT. From the cysteine through the phenylalanine, the CDR3 covers 13 amino acids. Only the CDR3 portion is preserved as DNA: 39 bases, with reading frame beginning at the first base. From V the trimming removes 4 bases and from J it removes 6 bases, while the gene matches leave 3 bases of the junction unaccounted for. The sample belongs to a study of T cells in Graves' hyperthyroidism and ophthalmopathy (dated by TCRdb to about 2019). Some background on the complete study: Peripheral blood samples were taken at initial diagnosis, before any treatment was given. The approximately 95 discovery patients were divided at random into training and test sets in a 7:3 ratio. Following sampling, methimazole starting at 30 mg daily was given to hyperthyroidism patients, and high-dose intravenous methylprednisolone was given to ophthalmopathy patients. In addition, the study compared T-cell repertoires in thyroid tissue and in blood from five or six Graves' hyperthyroidism patients. According to the paper, TCR Vbeta CDR3 sequencing was carried out on about 140 peripheral blood samples, which came from 40 to 45 ophthalmopathy, 75 or so hyperthyroidism and approximately 17 progressor patients. To identify TCR V-J signatures that set the groups apart, the researchers used a discovery cohort of 100 or so patients, made up of under 50 with Graves' ophthalmopathy and some 56 with stable Graves' hyperthyroidism. Whether ophthalmopathy could be predicted prospectively was tested in an independent validation cohort made up of roughly 19 hyperthyroidism patients plus 17 patients who later progressed to ophthalmopathy. The investigation overall reported the following: In cross-validation, a model built on a 13 V-J signature told ophthalmopathy apart from stable hyperthyroidism with approximately 90% sensitivity and approximately 81% specificity, and in testing the same model reached 80%/75%. In validation, the model predicted progression to ophthalmopathy a median of approximately 6.3 months before onset, with over 60% sensitivity and more than 72% specificity. No statistical method was used to set the sample size in advance, and investigators knew the group allocation. Most expanded thyroid clonotypes (frequency above 0.001) were also detected in blood, a finding suggesting that blood repertoires may reflect thyroid immune responses.

A patient counted as having stable Graves' hyperthyroidism if no progression to ophthalmopathy occurred over 18 months of follow-up. Hyperthyroidism patients were newly diagnosed, with disease duration under 2 months, and aged 18 to 65 years. Exclusion was applied to patients with uncontrolled infections, other autoimmune diseases, pregnancy or lactation. Diagnoses were based on clinical symptoms, serum thyroxine and TRAb, thyroid ultrasound and orbital computed tomography. PBMCs were separated from roughly 9.3 ml of fresh peripheral blood using Ficoll-Paque density gradient centrifugation. Trizol reagent was used to extract total RNA, and RNA quality was then checked on an Agilent 2100 Bioanalyzer. The TCR beta CDR3 regions were amplified from RNA transcripts. A first-round RT-PCR of the TCR CDR3 used the HTBI primer set with the Qiagen OneStep RT-PCR kit. The libraries were constructed in a second round of multiplex PCR and then size-selected and purified. Libraries were sequenced paired-end with 100 bp reads on an Illumina HiSeq2000. Turning to the authors' computational methods: SOAPnuke was used to process the raw data, with reads discarded if the reads contained adapters or uncalled bases, had a mean Phred below 15, or lacked an exact constant-primer or identifier match. COPE v1.2.5 was used to merge the high-quality paired reads, and each unique nucleotide sequence was defined as a clonotype. MiTCR v1.1 was used to align the clonotypes against IMGT TRBV, TRBD and TRBJ reference segments. The analysis was restricted to V-J combinations with a frequency above 0.0001, which together covered 99% to 99.2% of the repertoires. A TCS score was defined as the ratio between F50 (clonal expansion) and ExV (chaos), using BLOSUM62-based TCRdist between CDR3 peptides within each V-J. Welch's t-statistics and random forest reduced around 550 V-J features to about 12, which were used in a naive Bayes classifier (R e1071). TCRdb itself trimmed the public reads at Q25 with fastp, ran MiXCR and retained productive beta chains. Every distinct CDR3 protein forms one entry, paired with its most common genes and DNA. The V and J calls come from TCRdb's annotation, not from the publication. For this sample the table gives 400,000 to 550,000 distinct CDR3 sequences, of which approximately 15% were detected only once. The biggest ten clones account for less than 20% of the sample.

The rearrangement joined TRBV6-1 to TRBJ1-2; 9 bases in between match TRBD1. The source of this sequence is a woman under 30 with Graves' hyperthyroidism. The source material was blood. The nucleotides read TGTGCCAGCAGTGCAACAGGGGGCCATGGCTACACCTTC. Its protein product is CASSATGGHGYTF.